A selection of T cell receptor beta chains follows, all from one sample in a study of CD4+ T cells in melanoma. Only in-frame clones appear in the TCRdb table, and some are missing; sequencing was by immunoSEQ multiplex PCR. The sample holds more than 4,500 clones; about 73% are singletons and the top ten take 24%. Specimen: cells from a culture (not recorded whether cultured in vitro). These receptors were collected from a human donor with melanoma. Each CDR3 is given with its conserved first and last residue. The D gene is left open where the match is weak. Clone size is shown for a subset of rows, as once, few, many or a class of expanded clone.

d_gene	v_gene	abundance	j_gene	CDR3aa	CDR3nt
NA	TRBV6-5	once	TRBJ1-6	CASSLGLQGGSPLHF	TGTGCCAGCAGTTTGGGTCTACAGGGAGGTTCACCCCTCCACTTT
TRBD2	TRBV7-3	few	TRBJ2-3	CASSSTSGPTDTQYF	TGTGCCAGCAGCTCGACTAGCGGGCCTACAGATACGCAGTATTTT
NA	TRBV5-1	NA	TRBJ2-7	CASSLKGNEQYF	TGCGCCAGCAGCTTGAAGGGTAACGAGCAGTACTTC
NA	TRBV7-8	once	TRBJ2-1	CASSSMTENNEQFF	TGTGCCAGCAGCTCCATGACTGAAAACAATGAGCAGTTCTTC
NA	TRBV21-1	NA	TRBJ2-2	CASTPGLGDTGELFF	TGTGCCAGCACCCCGGGCCTGGGGGACACCGGGGAGCTGTTTTTT
NA	TRBV28	NA	TRBJ1-4	CASSRGATNEKLFF	TGTGCCAGCAGTAGAGGTGCAACTAATGAAAAACTGTTTTTT
NA	TRBV5-1	NA	TRBJ2-1	CASSSRYNEQFF	TGCGCCAGCAGCTCTCGCTACAATGAGCAGTTCTTC
TRBD2	TRBV7-3	NA	TRBJ2-3	CASSPSGADTDTQYF	TGTGCCAGCAGCCCAAGCGGGGCCGACACAGATACGCAGTATTTT
NA	TRBV6-6	NA	TRBJ1-2	CASSYSIGTNYGYTF	TGTGCCAGCAGTTACTCGATAGGTACTAACTATGGCTACACCTTC
NA	TRBV30	few	TRBJ1-2	CALQDINYGYTF	TGTGCCTTACAAGACATCAACTATGGCTACACCTTC
TRBD2	TRBV13	NA	TRBJ2-7	CASSPRGGNPGYEQYF	TGTGCCAGCAGCCCTCGCGGGGGGAATCCGGGCTACGAGCAGTACTTC
NA	TRBV15	once	TRBJ1-4	CATSVRGRVNEKLFF	TGTGCCACCAGCGTACGAGGGCGGGTAAATGAAAAACTGTTTTTT
TRBD1	TRBV11-2	once	TRBJ2-5	CASSLTGETQYF	TGTGCCAGCAGCTTGACAGGGGAGACCCAGTACTTC
NA	TRBV3-1/TRBV3-2	NA	TRBJ2-5	CASSQDGRFQETQYF	TGTGCCAGCAGCCAAGATGGGAGGTTCCAAGAGACCCAGTACTTC
NA	TRBV3-1/TRBV3-2	NA	TRBJ2-1	CASSQVRAANEQFF	TGTGCCAGCAGCCAAGTAAGGGCCGCCAATGAGCAGTTCTTC
TRBD1	TRBV23-1	few	TRBJ1-1	CASSRAGGKGTEAFF	TGCGCCAGCAGTAGGGCAGGGGGCAAAGGCACTGAAGCTTTCTTT
NA	TRBV13	few	TRBJ1-1	CASSVWTGNTEAFF	TGTGCCAGCAGCGTGTGGACGGGGAACACTGAAGCTTTCTTT
NA	TRBV4-1	NA	TRBJ1-1	CASSPLPTVNTEAFF	TGCGCCAGCAGCCCATTGCCGACAGTGAACACTGAAGCTTTCTTT
TRBD1	TRBV5-4	NA	TRBJ2-7	CASSPATGADEQYF	TGTGCCAGCAGCCCGGCAACAGGGGCCGACGAGCAGTACTTC
NA	TRBV14	NA	TRBJ2-7	CASSQGAGRSGNEQYF	TGTGCCAGCAGCCAAGGGGCGGGGCGCAGCGGCAACGAGCAGTACTTC
NA	TRBV6-5	NA	TRBJ1-2	CASSFRQTPNYGYTF	TGTGCCAGCAGTTTCCGACAAACACCTAACTATGGCTACACCTTC
NA	TRBV7-9	NA	TRBJ1-6	CASSLAPGIASNSPLHF	TGTGCCAGCAGCTTAGCTCCAGGGATCGCCTCTAATTCACCCCTCCACTTT
TRBD1	TRBV4-1	NA	TRBJ2-7	CASSQTRGQVIYEQYF	TGCGCCAGCAGCCAAACCCGGGGACAGGTGATCTACGAGCAGTACTTC
NA	TRBV28	NA	TRBJ2-5	CATAGDGQETQYF	TGTGCCACCGCAGGGGACGGACAAGAGACCCAGTACTTC
NA	TRBV14	NA	TRBJ2-7	CASSQAYEQYF	TGTGCCAGCAGCCAAGCGTATGAGCAGTACTTC